This T cell receptor (beta chain) was retrieved from a study of T cell responses to AZD1222 COVID-19 vaccine. Turning to this clone: Its antigen is currently unknown.

Whether given at about 4 or about 12 weeks, second doses were pooled. Study-wide results and caveats: It should be noted that donors were predominantly white British and more often female, and clonal diversity was possibly underestimated. Without day 14 samples, only post-peak T cell repertoires were studied.

Libraries were prepared by immunoSEQ multiplex PCR; TCRdb keeps only in-frame clonotypes and omits some of them. The table shows around 190,000 clones, with under 95% occurring only once. Germline values: CDR1 SGHRS, CDR2 YFSETQ. The CDR3 runs to 14 residues. The V end lost 0 bases, the J end lost 3 bases, and 10 bases lay between the germline ends. This TCR was sampled from an adult who received the AZD1222 COVID-19 vaccine. The material sequenced was peripheral blood, taken 28 days after the second AZD1222 dose. The V and J genes are TRBV5-1 and TRBJ2-7, with a possible D match to TRBD1 (7 bases). The CDR3 coding sequence is TGCGCCAGCAGCTTGGGACAGGGAGGCTACGAGCAGTACTTC. As protein: CASSLGQGGYEQYF.